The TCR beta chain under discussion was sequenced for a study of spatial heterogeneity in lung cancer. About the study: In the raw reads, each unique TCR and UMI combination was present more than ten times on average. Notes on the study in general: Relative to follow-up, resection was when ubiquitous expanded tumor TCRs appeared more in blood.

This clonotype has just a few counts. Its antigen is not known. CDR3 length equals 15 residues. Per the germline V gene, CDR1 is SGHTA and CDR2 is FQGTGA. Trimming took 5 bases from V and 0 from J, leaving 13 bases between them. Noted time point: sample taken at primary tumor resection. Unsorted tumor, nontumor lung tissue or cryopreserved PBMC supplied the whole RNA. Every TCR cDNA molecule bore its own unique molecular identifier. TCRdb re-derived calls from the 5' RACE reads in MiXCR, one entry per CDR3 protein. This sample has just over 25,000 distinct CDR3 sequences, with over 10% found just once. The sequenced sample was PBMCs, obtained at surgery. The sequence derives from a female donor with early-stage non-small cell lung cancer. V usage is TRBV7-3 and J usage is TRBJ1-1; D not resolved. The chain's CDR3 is CASSRGPDLNTEAFF. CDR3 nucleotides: TGTGCCAGCAGCCGAGGGCCAGATTTGAACACTGAAGCTTTCTTT.